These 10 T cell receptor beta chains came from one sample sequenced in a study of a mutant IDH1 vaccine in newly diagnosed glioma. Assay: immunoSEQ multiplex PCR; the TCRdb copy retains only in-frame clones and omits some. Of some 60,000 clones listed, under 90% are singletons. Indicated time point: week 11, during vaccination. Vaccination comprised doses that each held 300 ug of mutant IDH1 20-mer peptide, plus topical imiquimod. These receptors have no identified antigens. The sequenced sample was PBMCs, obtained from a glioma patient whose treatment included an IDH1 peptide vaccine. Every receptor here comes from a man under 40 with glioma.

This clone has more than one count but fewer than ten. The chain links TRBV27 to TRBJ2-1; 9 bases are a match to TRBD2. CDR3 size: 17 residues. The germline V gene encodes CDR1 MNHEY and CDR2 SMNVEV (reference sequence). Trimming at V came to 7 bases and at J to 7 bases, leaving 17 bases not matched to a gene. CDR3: CASKASGIPFTRNEQFF. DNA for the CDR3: TGTGCCAGCAAGGCTAGCGGGATCCCATTTACGCGGAATGAGCAGTTCTTC.

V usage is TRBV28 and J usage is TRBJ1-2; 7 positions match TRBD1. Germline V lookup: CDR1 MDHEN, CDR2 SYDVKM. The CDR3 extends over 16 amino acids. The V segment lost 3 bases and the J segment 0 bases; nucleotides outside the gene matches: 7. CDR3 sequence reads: CASSFDRAPTNYGYTF. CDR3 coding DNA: TGTGCCAGCAGTTTCGACAGGGCGCCGACTAACTATGGCTACACCTTC.

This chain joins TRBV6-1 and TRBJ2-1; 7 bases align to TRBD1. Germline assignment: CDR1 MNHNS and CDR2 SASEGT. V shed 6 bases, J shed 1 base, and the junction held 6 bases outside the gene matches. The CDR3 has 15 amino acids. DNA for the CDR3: TGTGCCAGCAGATCCGGGACAGAATCCTACAATGAGCAGTTCTTC. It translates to CASRSGTESYNEQFF.

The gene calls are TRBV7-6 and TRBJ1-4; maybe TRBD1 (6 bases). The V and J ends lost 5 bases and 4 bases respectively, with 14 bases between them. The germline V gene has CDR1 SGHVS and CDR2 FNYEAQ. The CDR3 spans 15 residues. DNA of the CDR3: TGTGCCAGCAGCCCGAGGACAGTGCTTAATGAAAAACTGTTTTTT. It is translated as CASSPRTVLNEKLFF.

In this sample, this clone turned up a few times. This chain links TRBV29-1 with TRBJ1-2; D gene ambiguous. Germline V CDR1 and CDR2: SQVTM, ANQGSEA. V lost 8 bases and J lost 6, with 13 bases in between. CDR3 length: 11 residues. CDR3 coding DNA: TGCAGCCATACGGGGTGGGATGGCTACACCTTC. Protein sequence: CSHTGWDGYTF.

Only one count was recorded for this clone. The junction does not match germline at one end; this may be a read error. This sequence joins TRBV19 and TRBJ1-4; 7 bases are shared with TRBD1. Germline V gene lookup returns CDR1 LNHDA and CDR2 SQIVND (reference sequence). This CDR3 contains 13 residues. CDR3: CASSLDRDEKLFF. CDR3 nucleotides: TGTGCCAGTAGTTTAGACAGGGATGAAAAACTGTTTTTT.

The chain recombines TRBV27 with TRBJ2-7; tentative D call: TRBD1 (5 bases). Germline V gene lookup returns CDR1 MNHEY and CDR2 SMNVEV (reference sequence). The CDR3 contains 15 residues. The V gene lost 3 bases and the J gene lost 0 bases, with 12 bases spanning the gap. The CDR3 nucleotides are TGTGCCAGCAGTTTTGCAGGGATTAGCTCCTACGAGCAGTACTTC. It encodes CASSFAGISSYEQYF.

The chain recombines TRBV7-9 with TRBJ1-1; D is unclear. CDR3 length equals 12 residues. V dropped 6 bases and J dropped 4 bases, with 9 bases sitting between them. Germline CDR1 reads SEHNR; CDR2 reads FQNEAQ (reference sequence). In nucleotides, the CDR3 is TGTGCCAGCAGATCCGTGCCCACTGAAGCTTTCTTT. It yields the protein CASRSVPTEAFF. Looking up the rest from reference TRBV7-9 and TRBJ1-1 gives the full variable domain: DTGVSQNPRHKITKRGQNVTFRCDPISEHNRLYWYRQTLGQGPEFLTYFQNEAQLEKSRLLSDRFSAERPKGSFSTLEIQRTEQGDSAMYLCASRSVPTEAFFGQGTRLTVV.

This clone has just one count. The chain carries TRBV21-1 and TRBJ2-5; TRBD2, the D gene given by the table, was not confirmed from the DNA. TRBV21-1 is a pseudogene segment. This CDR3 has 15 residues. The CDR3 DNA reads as TGTGCCAGCAGCAAAGACCCCCCTCGGTGGGAGACCCAGTACTTC. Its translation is CASSKDPPRWETQYF.

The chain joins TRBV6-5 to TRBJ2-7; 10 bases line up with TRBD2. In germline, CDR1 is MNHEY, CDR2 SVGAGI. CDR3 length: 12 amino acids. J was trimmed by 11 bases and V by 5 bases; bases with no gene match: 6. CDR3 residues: CASSEAGTSEYF. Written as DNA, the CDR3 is TGTGCCAGCAGTGAAGCTGGGACTAGCGAGTACTTC.